Below are 21 T cell receptor beta chains sequenced from a single sample in a study of cytomegalovirus exposure and HLA in healthy donors. The study ran its PCR with 60 Vbeta and 13 Jbeta primers. Sequenced by immunoSEQ multiplex PCR; TCRdb stores in-frame clones only, minus some. The sample consists of some 180,000 clones, 78% of them appearing once. The specimen was PBMCs. The receptors shown here come from a female donor in good health and CMV-seronegative.

CDR3 coding DNA: TGTGCCAGCAGCTTAACCTCCACCGGGGAGCTGTTTTTT. Translated: CASSLTSTGELFF. V gene TRBV7-3 combines with J gene TRBJ2-2; unclear D gene. This CDR3 has 13 amino acids. V lost 0 bases and J lost 4, with 3 bases in between. Germline V gives CDR1 SGHTA, CDR2 FQGTGA.

V and J are TRBV7-6 and TRBJ1-3, with D hard to call. The germline V gene has CDR1 SGHVS and CDR2 FNYEAQ. The CDR3 consists of 13 residues. V was cut by 5 bases and J by 3 bases, with 8 bases left in between. The CDR3, as DNA: TGTGCCAGCAGCCCATCGGGTGGAAACACCATATATTTT. Translated, it gives CASSPSGGNTIYF.

This clone was picked up a small number of times. V is TRBV9 and J is TRBJ2-7; D possibly corresponds to TRBD2 (5 bases). Germline V gives CDR1 SGDLS, CDR2 YYNGEE. V gave up 4 bases and J gave up 4 bases, with 12 bases separating them. The CDR3 runs 13 residues. Here the CDR3 DNA reads TGTGCCAGCAGCTCATCGGACTTTTACGAGCAGTACTTC. It specifies CASSSSDFYEQYF. The full variable domain, completed using reference TRBV9 and TRBJ2-7, is DSGVTQTPKHLITATGQRVTLRCSPRSGDLSVYWYQQSLDQGLQFLIQYYNGEERAKGNILERFSAQQFPDLHSELNLSSLELGDSALYFCASSSSDFYEQYFGPGTRLTVT.

This chain joins TRBV2 and TRBJ1-1; 8 bases are a match to TRBD1. This CDR3 is 13 amino acids long. The V segment lost 8 bases and the J segment 5 bases; nucleotides outside the gene matches: 7. Germline assignment: CDR1 SNHLY and CDR2 FYNNEI. The CDR3 coding sequence is TGTGCCAGCCTCAGGGGGCGGGAGACTGAAGCTTTCTTT. Its protein product is CASLRGRETEAFF.

The chain carries TRBV25-1 and TRBJ2-1, with D possibly being TRBD1 (6 bases). The CDR3 covers 13 residues. V lost 6 bases and J 4 bases, leaving 10 bases between the germline ends. CDR1 and CDR2 from the germline V gene are MGHDK and SYGVNS. The CDR3 DNA sequence: TGTGCCAGCAGAGGGACACAATACAATGAGCAGTTCTTC. Its protein is CASRGTQYNEQFF.

This chain joins TRBV7-3 and TRBJ1-1, with TRBD1 matching 8 bases. Germline CDR1 reads SGHTA; CDR2 reads FQGTGA. After removal of 1 base from V and 4 bases from J, the junction contained 5 bases not matched to a gene. This CDR3 has 15 residues. The CDR3 DNA follows: TGTGCCAGCAGCTTAATCCATACAGGGGGCACTGAAGCTTTCTTT. Translating it yields CASSLIHTGGTEAFF.

This chain uses TRBV4-1 with TRBJ1-5, with D possibly being TRBD1 (5 bases). The ends were cut back, 0 bases at V and 4 bases at J, with 10 bases in the middle. Germline V lookup: CDR1 MGHRA, CDR2 YSYEKL. The CDR3 length is 15 residues. The chain's CDR3 is CASSQDPRGNQPQHF. CDR3 nucleotides: TGCGCCAGCAGCCAAGATCCCCGGGGGAATCAGCCCCAGCATTTT.

The gene calls are TRBV11-1 and TRBJ1-6; D gene uncertain. The germline V gene has CDR1 SGHAT and CDR2 FQDESV (reference sequence). There are 17 residues in the CDR3. Trimming left V 4 bases short and J 1 base short, with 14 bases between. The CDR3 DNA reads TGTGCCAGCAGCTCGACGCGGAGCGCATCCTATAATTCACCCCTCCACTTT. It encodes CASSSTRSASYNSPLHF.

The chain joins TRBV19 to TRBJ1-1; D not certain. Trimming took 3 bases from V and 3 from J, leaving 14 bases between them. Germline V gene sequence: CDR1 LNHDA, CDR2 SQIVND (reference sequence). The CDR3 sequence is 15 residues long. The CDR3 loop is CASSMLIRMDTEAFF. The CDR3 nucleotides read TGTGCCAGTAGTATGCTGATCAGGATGGACACTGAAGCTTTCTTT.

The rearrangement joins TRBV7-8 to TRBJ1-1; a weak D match, TRBD1 (5 bases). Trimming left V 3 bases short and J 4 bases short, with 9 bases between. Looked up from germline, CDR1 is SGHVS and CDR2 is FQNEAQ. This CDR3 is 13 amino acids long. The CDR3: CASSLTESTEAFF. The CDR3 region has the DNA TGTGCCAGCAGCTTGACAGAGTCCACTGAAGCTTTCTTT.

This clone was seen a few times. The rearrangement links TRBV2 to TRBJ2-1; D unclear. Looked up from germline, CDR1 is SNHLY and CDR2 is FYNNEI. The CDR3 totals 16 residues. Trimming stripped 2 bases from V and 7 bases from J, with 18 bases between. The CDR3 DNA reads TGTGCCAGCAGTGAACGGGTCGTCGGTTTTCGGAATGAGCAGTTCTTC. Translating it yields CASSERVVGFRNEQFF.

The V call is TRBV18, the J call TRBJ1-1; 7 nucleotides align to TRBD1. Losses at the gene ends were 2 bases for V and 4 bases for J; bases not matched to a gene: 4. Germline V gene data show CDR1 as KGHSH and CDR2 as LQKENI. The CDR3 is 14 residues long. The CDR3 DNA follows: TGTGCCAGCTCACCAGACAGGGTGGGCACTGAAGCTTTCTTT. It specifies CASSPDRVGTEAFF. Using reference TRBV18 and TRBJ1-1 for the parts outside the CDR3, the full variable domain is NAGVMQNPRHLVRRRGQEARLRCSPMKGHSHVYWYRQLPEEGLKFMVYLQKENIIDESGMPKERFSAEFPKEGPSILRIQQVVRGDSAAYFCASSPDRVGTEAFFGQGTRLTVV.

The chain joins TRBV6-5 to TRBJ2-2; tentative D call: TRBD2 (5 bases). This CDR3 is built from 14 residues. The germline V gene encodes CDR1 MNHEY and CDR2 SVGAGI. The V gene lost 4 bases and the J gene lost 6 bases, with 12 bases spanning the gap. Here the CDR3 DNA reads TGTGCCAGCAGTTTCCACGTGCGGGCCGGGGAGCTGTTTTTT. Its translation is CASSFHVRAGELFF.

J is TRBJ2-2 and V is TRBV6-1; tentative D call: TRBD1 (6 bases). This CDR3 is built from 14 residues. Trimming shortened V by 8 bases and J by 4 bases, and 14 bases separated the two germline ends. Germline V gives CDR1 MNHNS, CDR2 SASEGT. CDR3 nucleotide sequence: TGTGCCAGCCACATCCTACAGGGCACCGGGGAGCTGTTTTTT. It yields the protein CASHILQGTGELFF.

This sequence joins TRBV6-1 and TRBJ2-2, with 16 positions matching TRBD2. V lost 1 base and J lost 0; bases outside the gene matches: 8. The CDR3 runs 21 residues. Germline lookup yields CDR1 MNHNS and CDR2 SASEGT. The CDR3 coding sequence is TGTGCCAGCAGTGAAGTTAGACCGGGACTAGCGGGGGGGGCGAACACCGGGGAGCTGTTTTTT. Encoded protein: CASSEVRPGLAGGANTGELFF.

The rearrangement uses TRBV18 and TRBJ2-7; 13 bases align to TRBD2. V lost 6 bases, J lost 2 bases, and 4 bases stayed unmatched. Per germline, CDR1 KGHSH and CDR2 LQKENI. The CDR3 is made up of 15 amino acids. The CDR3 here is CASSPGLAGAYEQYF. The CDR3 coding sequence is TGTGCCAGCTCTCCAGGACTAGCGGGGGCCTACGAGCAGTACTTC.

The rearrangement links TRBV7-6 to TRBJ1-2, with 8 bases aligning to TRBD1. Germline V gives CDR1 SGHVS, CDR2 FNYEAQ. Losses at the gene ends were 1 base for V and 6 bases for J; bases not matched to a gene: 1. The CDR3 has 13 amino acids. CDR3 residues: CASSLGTGNGYTF. The CDR3 nucleotides read TGTGCCAGCAGCTTAGGGACAGGGAATGGCTACACCTTC.

The V call is TRBV18, the J call TRBJ1-3; the D is unclear. Trimming pared 4 bases from V and 2 bases from J, leaving 15 bases between. CDR1 is KGHSH, CDR2 LQKENI, per germline. CDR3 size: 16 residues. CDR3 bases: TGTGCCAGCTCACGTGAGGGCTCAGTCCCTGGAAACACCATATATTTT. Translation: CASSREGSVPGNTIYF.

This clone showed up just a few times. The rearrangement links TRBV6-6 to TRBJ1-1; TRBD1 is a possible D gene (5 bases). CDR1 is MNHNY and CDR2 is SVGAGI in the germline V gene (reference sequence). CDR3 length equals 16 residues. V shed 5 bases and J shed 3 bases, with 19 bases lying between them. The CDR3 nucleotides read TGTGCCAGCAGTGGGGAGGGAACAGGTATGTACACTGAAGCTTTCTTT. The encoded protein is CASSGEGTGMYTEAFF.

The rearrangement joins TRBV9 to TRBJ1-4, with D perhaps TRBD1 (6 bases). This CDR3 spans 13 amino acids. Germline CDR1 is SGDLS and CDR2 is YYNGEE. Trimming left V 10 bases short and J 5 bases short, with 15 bases between. The chain's CDR3 is CAGVTGQNEKLFF. In DNA, the CDR3 is TGTGCCGGGGTGACAGGCCAAAATGAAAAACTGTTTTTT.

V gene TRBV6-1 combines with J gene TRBJ2-4; maybe TRBD1 (5 bases). V dropped 6 bases and J dropped 7 bases, with 13 bases sitting between them. The CDR3 is made up of 13 amino acids. Germline CDR1 reads MNHNS; CDR2 reads SASEGT. The CDR3 sequence is CASRRRDGNIQYF. The CDR3 region has the DNA TGTGCCAGCAGACGCAGGGATGGGAACATTCAGTACTTC.